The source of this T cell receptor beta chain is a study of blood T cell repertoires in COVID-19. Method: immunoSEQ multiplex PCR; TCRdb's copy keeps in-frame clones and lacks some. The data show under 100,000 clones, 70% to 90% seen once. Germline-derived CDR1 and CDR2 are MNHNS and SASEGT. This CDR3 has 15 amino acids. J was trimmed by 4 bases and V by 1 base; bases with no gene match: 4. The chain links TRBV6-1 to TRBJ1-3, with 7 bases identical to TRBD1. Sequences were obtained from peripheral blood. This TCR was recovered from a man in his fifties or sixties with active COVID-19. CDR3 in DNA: TGTGCCAGCAGTGAAGTCGGGACAGTCGGAAACACCATATATTTT. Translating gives CASSEVGTVGNTIYF.